One and the same sample provided the 2 T cell receptor beta chains below, sequenced in a study of T cells after yellow fever vaccination. TCRdb itself ran the 5' RACE reads through MiXCR, one entry per CDR3 protein. This sample has hundreds of thousands of distinct CDR3 sequences, with roughly 4.8% found just once. Sequencing was performed on CD4+ T cells sorted from PBMCs, taken on the day of the yellow fever booster vaccination. Receptors were obtained from a young man who received the YFV17D yellow fever vaccine.

This clonotype was picked up many times. The chain links TRBV15 to TRBJ2-3; 8 bases are shared with TRBD1. V gave up 4 bases and J gave up 6 bases; unmatched junction bases: 12. The CDR3 length is 16 residues. Per germline, CDR1 LNHNV and CDR2 YYDKDF (reference sequence). Here the CDR3 reads CATSTDPVTGADTQYF. The CDR3 DNA reads as TGTGCCACCAGCACCGACCCTGTGACAGGGGCCGATACGCAGTATTTT.

A few counts support this clonotype. This sequence joins TRBV24-1 and TRBJ2-1, with a possible D match to TRBD2 (6 bases). Germline V lookup: CDR1 KGHDR, CDR2 SFDVKD. Trimming left V 0 bases short and J 0 bases short, with 8 bases between. This CDR3 contains 16 residues. This CDR3 reads CATSDLGGNSYNEQFF. The DNA for the CDR3 is TGTGCCACCAGTGATTTGGGGGGGAACTCCTACAATGAGCAGTTCTTC.